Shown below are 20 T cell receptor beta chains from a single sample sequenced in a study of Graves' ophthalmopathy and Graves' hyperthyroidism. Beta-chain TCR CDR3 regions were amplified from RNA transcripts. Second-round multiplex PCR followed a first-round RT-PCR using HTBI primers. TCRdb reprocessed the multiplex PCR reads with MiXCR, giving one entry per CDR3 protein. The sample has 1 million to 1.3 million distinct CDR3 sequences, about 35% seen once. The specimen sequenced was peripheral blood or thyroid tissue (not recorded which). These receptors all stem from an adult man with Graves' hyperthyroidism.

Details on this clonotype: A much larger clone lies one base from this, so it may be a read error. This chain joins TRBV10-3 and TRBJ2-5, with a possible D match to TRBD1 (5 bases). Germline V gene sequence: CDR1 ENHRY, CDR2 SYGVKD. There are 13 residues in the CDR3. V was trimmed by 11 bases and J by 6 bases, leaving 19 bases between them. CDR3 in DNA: TGTGCCGTAGGGGTACAGAACCATAAGACCCAGTACTTC. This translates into CAVGVQNHKTQYF.

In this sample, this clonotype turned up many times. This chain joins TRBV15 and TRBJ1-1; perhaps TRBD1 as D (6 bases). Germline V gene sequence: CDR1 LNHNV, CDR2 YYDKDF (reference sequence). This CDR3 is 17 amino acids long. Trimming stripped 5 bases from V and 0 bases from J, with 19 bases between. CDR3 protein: CATSQAAGAPMNTEAFF. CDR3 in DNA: TGTGCCACCAGCCAAGCAGCAGGGGCTCCCATGAACACTGAAGCTTTCTTT.

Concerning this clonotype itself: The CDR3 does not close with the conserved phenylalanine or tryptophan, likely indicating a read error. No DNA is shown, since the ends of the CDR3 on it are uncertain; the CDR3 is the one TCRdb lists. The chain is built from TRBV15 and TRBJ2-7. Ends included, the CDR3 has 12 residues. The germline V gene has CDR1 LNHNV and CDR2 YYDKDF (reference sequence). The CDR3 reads CATSRDSVSLYY.

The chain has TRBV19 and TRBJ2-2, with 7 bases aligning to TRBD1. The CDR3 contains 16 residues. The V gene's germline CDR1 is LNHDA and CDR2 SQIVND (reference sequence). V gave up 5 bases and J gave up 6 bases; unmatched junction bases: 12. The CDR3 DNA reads TGTGCCAGTAGTGGACGGACAGGTTGGGGAGCCGGGGAGCTGTTTTTT. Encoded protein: CASSGRTGWGAGELFF.

CDR3 loop: CASSKGQGANEHF. The CDR3 coding sequence is TGTGCCAGTAGTAAAGGACAGGGGGCTAACGAGCATTTT. The chain joins TRBV19 to TRBJ1-5, with 11 bases matching TRBD1. From germline, CDR1 is LNHDA and CDR2 SQIVND (reference sequence). The CDR3 contains 13 residues. V was pared by 4 bases and J by 14 bases, with 7 bases of the junction left unmatched.

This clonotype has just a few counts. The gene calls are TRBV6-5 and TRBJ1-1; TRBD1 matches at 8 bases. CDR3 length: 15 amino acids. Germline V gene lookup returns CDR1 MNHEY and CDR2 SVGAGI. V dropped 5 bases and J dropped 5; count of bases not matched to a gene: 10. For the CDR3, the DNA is TGTGCCAGCAGTCGCCAGGGGACAGGAAGGACTGAAGCTTTCTTT. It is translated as CASSRQGTGRTEAFF.

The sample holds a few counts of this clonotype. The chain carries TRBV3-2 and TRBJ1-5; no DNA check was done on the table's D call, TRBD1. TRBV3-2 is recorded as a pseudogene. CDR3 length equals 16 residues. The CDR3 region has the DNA TGTGCCAGCAGCCAAGACGAAGGGGGGAGGAATCAGCCCCAGCATTTT. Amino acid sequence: CASSQDEGGRNQPQHF.

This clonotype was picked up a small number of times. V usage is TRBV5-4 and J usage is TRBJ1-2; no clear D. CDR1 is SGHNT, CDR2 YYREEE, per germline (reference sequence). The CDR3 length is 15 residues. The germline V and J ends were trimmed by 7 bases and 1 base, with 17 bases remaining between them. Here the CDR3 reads CASGGPVLHNYGYTF. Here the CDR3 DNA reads TGTGCCAGCGGAGGACCGGTGCTTCATAACTATGGCTACACCTTC. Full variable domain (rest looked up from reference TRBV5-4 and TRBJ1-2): ETGVTQSPTHLIKTRGQQVTLRCSSQSGHNTVSWYQQALGQGPQFIFQYYREEENGRGNFPPRFSGLQFPNYSSELNVNALELDDSALYLCASGGPVLHNYGYTFGSGTRLTVV.

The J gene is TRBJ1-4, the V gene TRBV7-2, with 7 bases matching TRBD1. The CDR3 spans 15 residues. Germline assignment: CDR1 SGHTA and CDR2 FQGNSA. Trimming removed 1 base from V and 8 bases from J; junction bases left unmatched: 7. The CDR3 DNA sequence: TGTGCCAGCAGCTTAGATGGGACAGCTGGCGAAAAACTGTTTTTT. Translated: CASSLDGTAGEKLFF.

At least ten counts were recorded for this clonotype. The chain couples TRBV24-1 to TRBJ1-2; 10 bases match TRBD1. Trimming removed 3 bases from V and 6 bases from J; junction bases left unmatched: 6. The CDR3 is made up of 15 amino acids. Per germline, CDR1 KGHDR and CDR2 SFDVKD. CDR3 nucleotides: TGTGCCACCAGTGATGACCGGGGACAGGGGAATGGCTACACCTTC. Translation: CATSDDRGQGNGYTF.

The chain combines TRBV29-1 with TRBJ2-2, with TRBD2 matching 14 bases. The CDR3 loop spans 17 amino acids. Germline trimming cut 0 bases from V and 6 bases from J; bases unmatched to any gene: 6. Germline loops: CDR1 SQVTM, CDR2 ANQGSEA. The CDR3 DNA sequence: TGCAGCGTTGAAGATCATCCGGGACTAGCGGGAGCCGGGGAGCTGTTTTTT. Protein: CSVEDHPGLAGAGELFF.

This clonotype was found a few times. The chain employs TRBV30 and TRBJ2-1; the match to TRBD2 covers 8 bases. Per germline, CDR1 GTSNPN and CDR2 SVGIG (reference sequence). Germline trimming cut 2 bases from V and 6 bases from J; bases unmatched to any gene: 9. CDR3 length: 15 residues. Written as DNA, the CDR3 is TGTGCCTGGAGTACAAGCGGGAGTAAGGTCAATGAGCAGTTCTTC. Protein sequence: CAWSTSGSKVNEQFF.

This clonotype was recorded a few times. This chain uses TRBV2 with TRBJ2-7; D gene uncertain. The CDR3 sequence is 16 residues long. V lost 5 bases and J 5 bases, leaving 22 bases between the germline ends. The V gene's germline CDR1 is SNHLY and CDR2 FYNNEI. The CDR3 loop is CASSPSYPSYGHEQYF. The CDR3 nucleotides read TGTGCCAGCAGTCCCTCGTATCCTTCCTACGGCCACGAGCAGTACTTC. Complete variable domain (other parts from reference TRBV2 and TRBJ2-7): EPEVTQTPSHQVTQMGQEVILRCVPISNHLYFYWYRQILGQKVEFLVSFYNNEISEKSEIFDDQFSVERPDGSNFTLKIRSTKLEDSAMYFCASSPSYPSYGHEQYFGPGTRLTVT.

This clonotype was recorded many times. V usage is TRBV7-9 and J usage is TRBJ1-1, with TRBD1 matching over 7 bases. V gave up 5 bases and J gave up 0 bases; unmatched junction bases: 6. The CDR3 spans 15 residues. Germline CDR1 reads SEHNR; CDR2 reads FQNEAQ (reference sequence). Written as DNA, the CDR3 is TGTGCCAGCAGCCTACTCGGGACAGTGAACACTGAAGCTTTCTTT. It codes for CASSLLGTVNTEAFF.

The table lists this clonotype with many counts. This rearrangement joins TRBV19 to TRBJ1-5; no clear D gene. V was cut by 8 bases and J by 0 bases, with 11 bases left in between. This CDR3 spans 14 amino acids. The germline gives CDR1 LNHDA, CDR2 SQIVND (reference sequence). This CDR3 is CASDYDASNQPQHF. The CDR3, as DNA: TGTGCCAGTGATTACGACGCTAGCAATCAGCCCCAGCATTTT.

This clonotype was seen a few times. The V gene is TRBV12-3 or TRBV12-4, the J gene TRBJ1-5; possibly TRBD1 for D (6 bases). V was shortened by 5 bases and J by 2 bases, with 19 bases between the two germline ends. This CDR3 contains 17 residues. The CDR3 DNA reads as TGTGCCAGCAGTCGATCCTCAGGGGCGTTTGGCAATCAGCCCCAGCATTTT. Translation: CASSRSSGAFGNQPQHF.

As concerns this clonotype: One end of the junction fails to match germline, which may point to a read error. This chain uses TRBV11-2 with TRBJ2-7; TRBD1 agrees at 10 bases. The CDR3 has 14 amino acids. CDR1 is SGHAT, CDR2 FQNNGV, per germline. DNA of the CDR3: TGTGCCGGCAGCCCGGGACAGGGGCTCTACGAGCAGTACTTC. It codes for CAGSPGQGLYEQYF. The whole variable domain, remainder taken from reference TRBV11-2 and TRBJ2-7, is EAGVAQSPRYKIIEKRQSVAFWCNPISGHATLYWYQQILGQGPKLLIQFQNNGVVDDSQLPKDRFSAERLKGVDSTLKIQPAKLEDSAVYLCAGSPGQGLYEQYFGPGTRLTVT.

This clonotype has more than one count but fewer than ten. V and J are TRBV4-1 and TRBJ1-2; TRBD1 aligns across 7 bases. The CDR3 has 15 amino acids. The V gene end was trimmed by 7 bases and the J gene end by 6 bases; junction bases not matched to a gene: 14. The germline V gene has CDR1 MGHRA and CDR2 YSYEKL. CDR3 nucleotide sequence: TGCGCCAGCAACCACCTAGGGACAGAAGGAGATGGCTACACCTTC. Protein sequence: CASNHLGTEGDGYTF.

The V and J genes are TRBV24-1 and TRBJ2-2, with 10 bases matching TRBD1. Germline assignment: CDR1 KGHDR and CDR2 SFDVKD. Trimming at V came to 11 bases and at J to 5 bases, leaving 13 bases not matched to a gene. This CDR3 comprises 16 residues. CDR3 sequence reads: CASSRDRGGRTGELFF. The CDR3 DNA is TGTGCCAGCTCACGGGACAGGGGAGGACGGACCGGGGAGCTGTTTTTT.

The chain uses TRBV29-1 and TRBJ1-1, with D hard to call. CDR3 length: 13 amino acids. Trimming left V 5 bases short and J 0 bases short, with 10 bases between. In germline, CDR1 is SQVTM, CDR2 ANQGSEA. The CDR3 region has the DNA TGCAGCGTTACGCTACAAATGAACACTGAAGCTTTCTTT. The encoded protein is CSVTLQMNTEAFF.